This T cell receptor (beta chain) was sequenced in a study of blood T cell repertoires in COVID-19. Study information: The United States, Italy and Spain provided the acute and convalescent COVID-19 samples. Sample material is recorded as cDNA or gDNA derived from T cells, B-cell-depleted T cells, or PBMCs.

CDR1 and CDR2 (germline): LNHNV, YYDKDF (reference sequence). The CDR3 consists of 19 residues. With V trimmed by 2 bases and J by 5 bases, 13 bases remained unmatched. In its sample, this clone was seen once. In the authors' methods: Estimates of nucleated cell counts were drawn from the amplification of reference gene primers. Assay used: immunoSEQ multiplex PCR; TCRdb lists only in-frame clones, some missing. V and J calls and clone size follow that table, whereas D and trimming were derived from the DNA. The repertoire holds tens of thousands of clones, with 80% to 95% as singletons. This TCR was recovered from a middle-aged man with active COVID-19. The J gene is TRBJ2-3, the V gene TRBV15; 13 nucleotides agree with TRBD2. The sequenced material came from peripheral blood. The CDR3 region is CATSRQRAQLAGGGDTQYF. The CDR3 nucleotides read TGTGCCACCAGCAGACAACGTGCTCAACTAGCGGGAGGGGGAGATACGCAGTATTTT.